These 31 T cell receptor beta chains were sequenced from one sample in a study of blood T cell repertoires in COVID-19. Clones were sequenced by immunoSEQ multiplex PCR, and TCRdb holds only the in-frame ones, with some missing. This table holds about 120,000 clones, over 75% found once. The sequenced sample was peripheral blood. Receptors originate from a man in his sixties with acute or convalescent COVID-19.

The rearrangement links TRBV2 to TRBJ1-3; D remains unclear. The germline V gene has CDR1 SNHLY and CDR2 FYNNEI. V lost 5 bases to trimming and J lost 4 bases, with 6 bases between them. This CDR3 comprises 12 residues. The CDR3 DNA sequence: TGTGCCAGCAGTCCCAGAGGAAACACCATATATTTT. Protein product: CASSPRGNTIYF.

The chain recombines TRBV11-2 with TRBJ1-1; 7 positions agree with TRBD1. Per germline, CDR1 SGHAT and CDR2 FQNNGV. CDR3 length: 14 residues. Unmatched junction bases numbered 6, after V lost 4 bases and J lost 4 bases. CDR3 nucleotides: TGTGCCAGCAGCTCCCTCAGGGGGGCCACTGAAGCTTTCTTT. Encoded protein: CASSSLRGATEAFF.

The chain has TRBV24-1 and TRBJ2-1; 10 bases are a match to TRBD1. The CDR3 spans 18 residues. J lost 4 bases, V lost 2 bases, and 10 bases had no gene match. Germline assignment: CDR1 KGHDR and CDR2 SFDVKD. As DNA, the CDR3 is TGTGCCACCAGTGATTGGGACAGGGGCCGCGATCAGTACAATGAGCAGTTCTTC. Translation: CATSDWDRGRDQYNEQFF.

The chain recombines TRBV15 with TRBJ2-3; tentatively, D is TRBD1 (6 bases). Germline CDR1 and CDR2: LNHNV and YYDKDF (reference sequence). Trimming removed 5 bases from V and 3 bases from J, with 9 bases in between. The CDR3 is 13 amino acids. The CDR3 coding sequence is TGTGCCACCAGCGGGGGCGCGACAGATACGCAGTATTTT. Translation gives CATSGGATDTQYF.

The chain joins TRBV5-5 to TRBJ1-1, with a weak D call TRBD1 (5 bases). This CDR3 is built from 14 residues. The V gene lost 0 bases and the J gene lost 11 bases, with 17 bases spanning the gap. In germline, CDR1 is SGHKS, CDR2 YYEKEE (reference sequence). The CDR3 protein is CASSLAAGKSVAFF. The CDR3 DNA reads as TGTGCCAGCAGCTTGGCGGCAGGGAAGAGCGTGGCTTTCTTT. The whole variable domain, filled in from reference TRBV5-5 and TRBJ1-1, reads DAGVTQSPTHLIKTRGQQVTLRCSPISGHKSVSWYQQVLGQGPQFIFQYYEKEERGRGNFPDRFSARQFPNYSSELNVNALLLGDSALYLCASSLAAGKSVAFFGQGTRLTVV.

The J gene is TRBJ1-4, the V gene TRBV11-3; D is uncertain. V shed 1 base and J shed 4 bases, with 7 bases lying between them. This CDR3 has 14 amino acids. Germline-derived CDR1 and CDR2 are SGHNT and YENEEA. The CDR3 nucleotides are TGTGCCAGCAGCTTAGGCAGGTTTAATGAAAAACTGTTTTTT. Its protein product is CASSLGRFNEKLFF.

The chain is built from TRBV14 and TRBJ2-7, with 10 bases that match TRBD2. Trimming took 4 bases from V and 5 from J; bases not matched to a gene: 14. Per germline, CDR1 SGHDN and CDR2 FVKESK. This CDR3 region has 17 residues. CDR3 nucleotide sequence: TGTGCCAGCAGCCCTCGAACTGTGGCTAGCGGGAGCAACGAGCAGTACTTC. Protein sequence: CASSPRTVASGSNEQYF.

This clone has only a few counts. The chain links TRBV5-1 to TRBJ2-3; D is unresolved. The CDR3 covers 13 residues. The germline V gene encodes CDR1 SGHRS and CDR2 YFSETQ. Trimming took off 0 bases at V and 4 bases at J, with 6 bases between the two ends. CDR3 coding DNA: TGCGCCAGCAGCTTGGATCTCGCAGATACGCAGTATTTT. This encodes CASSLDLADTQYF. Drawing the rest from reference TRBV5-1 and TRBJ2-3, the complete variable domain is KAGVTQTPRYLIKTRGQQVTLSCSPISGHRSVSWYQQTPGQGLQFLFEYFSETQRNKGNFPGRFSGRQFSNSRSEMNVSTLELGDSALYLCASSLDLADTQYFGPGTRLTVL.

The J gene is TRBJ1-1, the V gene TRBV28, with 9 nucleotides matching TRBD1. The CDR3 covers 15 residues. Trimming removed 4 bases from V and 4 bases from J; junction bases left unmatched: 7. Germline V gene lookup returns CDR1 MDHEN and CDR2 SYDVKM. CDR3 loop: CASSWPGQGVTEAFF. The DNA of the CDR3 is TGTGCCAGCAGTTGGCCGGGACAGGGCGTCACTGAAGCTTTCTTT.

The chain recombines TRBV5-1 with TRBJ2-4; no clear D gene. Germline lookup yields CDR1 SGHRS and CDR2 YFSETQ. The CDR3 contains 15 residues. Trimming removed 2 bases at V and 6 bases at J, with 15 bases between. The CDR3 protein is CASSFSRTNLNIQYF. Written as DNA, the CDR3 is TGCGCCAGCAGCTTTAGCAGAACCAACCTAAACATTCAGTACTTC.

The chain uses TRBV19 and TRBJ2-1; TRBD2 matches 8 bases. J was trimmed by 2 bases and V by 3 bases; bases with no gene match: 6. The germline CDR1 and CDR2 sequences are LNHDA and SQIVND (reference sequence). This CDR3 region has 16 residues. The CDR3 nucleotides are TGTGCCAGTAGTATGGGGCGGGAGGCCCCCTACAATGAGCAGTTCTTC. It yields the protein CASSMGREAPYNEQFF.

The chain uses TRBV9 and TRBJ1-2, with 7 bases aligning to TRBD1. This CDR3 has 14 amino acids. Germline values: CDR1 SGDLS, CDR2 YYNGEE. The J segment lost 3 bases and the V segment lost 4 bases, leaving 6 bases of the junction unmatched. DNA of the CDR3: TGTGCCAGCAGCACATCAGGACAGGACTATGGCTACACCTTC. Its protein is CASSTSGQDYGYTF.

The chain uses TRBV7-3 and TRBJ2-1, with 7 bases that match TRBD2. Per germline, CDR1 SGHTA and CDR2 FQGTGA. The CDR3 loop spans 14 amino acids. After removal of 2 bases from V and 9 bases from J, the junction contained 7 bases not matched to a gene. DNA for the CDR3: TGTGCCAGCAGCTTAGTTGCGGGAGCAGGTGAGCAGTTCTTC. As protein: CASSLVAGAGEQFF. The full variable domain, rest sourced from reference TRBV7-3 and TRBJ2-1, is GAGVSQTPSNKVTEKGKYVELRCDPISGHTALYWYRQSLGQGPEFLIYFQGTGAADDSGLPNDRFFAVRPEGSVSTLKIQRTERGDSAVYLCASSLVAGAGEQFFGPGTRLTVL.

This chain joins TRBV13 and TRBJ2-3, with a possible D match to TRBD2 (6 bases). V lost 0 bases, J lost 10 bases, and 11 bases lay in between. CDR1 PRHDT and CDR2 FYEKMQ come from the germline V gene (reference sequence). The CDR3 is made up of 13 amino acids. The CDR3 loop reads CASSLGRTSPQYF. The CDR3, as DNA: TGTGCCAGCAGCTTAGGCCGAACTAGCCCGCAGTATTTT. The variable domain in full, with the rest retrieved from reference TRBV13 and TRBJ2-3, is AAGVIQSPRHLIKEKRETATLKCYPIPRHDTVYWYQQGPGQDPQFLISFYEKMQSDKGSIPDRFSAQQFSDYHSELNMSSLELGDSALYFCASSLGRTSPQYFGPGTRLTVL.

This chain uses TRBV2 with TRBJ2-3; the D gene is possibly TRBD1 (6 bases). V shed 6 bases and J shed 2 bases, with 15 bases lying between them. CDR1 SNHLY and CDR2 FYNNEI come from the germline V gene. CDR3 length: 15 amino acids. CDR3 amino acids: CASSRDRPPTDTQYF. CDR3 nucleotide sequence: TGTGCCAGCAGCCGCGACAGGCCGCCCACAGATACGCAGTATTTT.

This clone was detected only a few times. The chain uses TRBV7-9 and TRBJ2-5; 10 bases are shared with TRBD1. Germline V gives CDR1 SEHNR, CDR2 FQNEAQ (reference sequence). The CDR3 spans 15 residues. V lost 5 bases to trimming and J lost 3 bases; unmatched junction nucleotides: 6. CDR3 nucleotide sequence: TGTGCCAGCAGCGGTGACAGGGGGCGGGAAGAGACCCAGTACTTC. Protein sequence: CASSGDRGREETQYF.

Notes on this clone: At one boundary the junction diverges from the germline segment, which might be a read error. The chain joins TRBV6-5 to TRBJ2-7; weak D call: TRBD1 (5 bases). From germline, CDR1 is MNHEY and CDR2 SVGAGI. The CDR3 spans 13 residues. DNA of the CDR3: TGTGCCAGCAGTACGACTCCAGGGTACGGGCAGTACTTC. Amino acids: CASSTTPGYGQYF.

The chain links TRBV2 to TRBJ1-2, with a possible D match to TRBD1 (5 bases). Per germline, CDR1 SNHLY and CDR2 FYNNEI. The length of the CDR3 is 13 residues. V dropped 3 bases and J dropped 2 bases, with 7 bases sitting between them. The CDR3 region is CASSEDMNYGYTF. As DNA, the CDR3 is TGTGCCAGCAGTGAGGACATGAACTATGGCTACACCTTC.

The chain couples TRBV2 to TRBJ2-2, with D maybe TRBD2 (6 bases). The V end was cut by 6 bases, the J end by 2 bases, with 10 bases between. The germline V gene has CDR1 SNHLY and CDR2 FYNNEI. CDR3 length equals 14 residues. In DNA form, the CDR3 reads TGTGCCAGCAGGGGCGGGATCAACACCGGGGAGCTGTTTTTT. Protein product: CASRGGINTGELFF.

Only a few counts were recorded for this clone. This specimen includes other DNA sequences encoding the same CDR3. V is TRBV6-5 and J is TRBJ2-5, with D possibly matching TRBD1 (6 bases). The CDR3 totals 13 residues. CDR1 is MNHEY, CDR2 SVGAGI, per germline. V was clipped by 0 bases and J by 5 bases, with 7 bases between them. The DNA of the CDR3 is TGTGCCAGCAGTTACTCTAGGGGGGAGACCCAGTACTTC. Translating it yields CASSYSRGETQYF.

This rearrangement joins TRBV5-4 to TRBJ2-3; unclear D gene. The germline V gene has CDR1 SGHNT and CDR2 YYREEE (reference sequence). The CDR3 covers 12 residues. Trimming pared 4 bases from V and 6 bases from J, leaving 9 bases between. This CDR3 reads CASSMERDTQYF. Written as DNA, the CDR3 is TGTGCCAGCAGCATGGAGAGGGATACGCAGTATTTT. Full variable domain (remainder filled in from reference TRBV5-4 and TRBJ2-3): ETGVTQSPTHLIKTRGQQVTLRCSSQSGHNTVSWYQQALGQGPQFIFQYYREEENGRGNFPPRFSGLQFPNYSSELNVNALELDDSALYLCASSMERDTQYFGPGTRLTVL.

The V gene is TRBV9, the J gene TRBJ2-1; 7 nucleotides align to TRBD2. From germline, CDR1 is SGDLS and CDR2 YYNGEE. With 2 bases clipped from V and 3 bases from J, the junction kept 5 bases outside the gene matches. The CDR3 extends over 15 amino acids. This chain's CDR3 is CASSVGGRVYNEQFF. CDR3 nucleotides: TGTGCCAGCAGCGTGGGTGGGAGGGTCTACAATGAGCAGTTCTTC.

The chain has TRBV18 and TRBJ1-3, with no clear D. Trimming took off 6 bases at V and 0 bases at J, with 24 bases between the two ends. CDR1 and CDR2 (germline): KGHSH, LQKENI. This CDR3 spans 19 amino acids. Here the CDR3 reads CASSPIPAGSSLSGNTIYF. The CDR3 region has the DNA TGTGCCAGCTCCCCAATTCCTGCAGGCAGCTCTCTCTCTGGAAACACCATATATTTT.

This clone appeared a single time. The J gene is TRBJ2-4, the V gene TRBV28; 7 nucleotides agree with TRBD2. Germline lookup yields CDR1 MDHEN and CDR2 SYDVKM. V shed 6 bases, J shed 3 bases, and the junction held 8 bases outside the gene matches. The CDR3 spans 15 residues. Here the CDR3 DNA reads TGTGCCAGCAGACTCCCAGCGGGAAGCAAAAACATTCAGTACTTC. It specifies CASRLPAGSKNIQYF.

The V gene is TRBV24-1, the J gene TRBJ2-1, with a weak D call TRBD2 (6 bases). This CDR3 has 13 amino acids. CDR1 KGHDR and CDR2 SFDVKD come from the germline V gene. With 7 bases removed from V and 3 bases from J, the gap between germline ends came to 9 bases. CDR3 residues: CATRRGNYNEQFF. DNA for the CDR3: TGTGCCACCAGACGGGGGAACTACAATGAGCAGTTCTTC.

The chain recombines TRBV4-1 with TRBJ2-1; D not certain. This CDR3 spans 12 amino acids. The V end lost 0 bases, the J end lost 10 bases, and 7 bases lay between the germline ends. CDR1 and CDR2 (germline): MGHRA, YSYEKL. The CDR3 loop reads CASSQDVGEQFF. The CDR3 DNA sequence: TGCGCCAGCAGCCAAGATGTGGGCGAGCAGTTCTTC.

The V gene is TRBV18, the J gene TRBJ1-1; D remains unclear. With 1 base removed from V and 4 bases from J, the gap between germline ends came to 10 bases. This CDR3 spans 14 amino acids. Germline values: CDR1 KGHSH, CDR2 LQKENI. The CDR3 protein is CASSPRPGTTEAFF. The CDR3 nucleotides are TGTGCCAGCTCACCACGGCCGGGAACCACTGAAGCTTTCTTT.

The chain is built from TRBV14 and TRBJ1-6, with a tentative D call TRBD1 (6 bases). This CDR3 has 16 amino acids. The V gene's germline CDR1 is SGHDN and CDR2 FVKESK. Trimming shortened V by 4 bases and J by 8 bases, and 18 bases separated the two germline ends. As DNA, the CDR3 is TGTGCCAGCAGCCTCCGGGCAGGGGCAAGGCATTCACCCCTCCACTTT. Protein sequence: CASSLRAGARHSPLHF.

The chain recombines TRBV6-6 with TRBJ1-5; 7 positions agree with TRBD1. Germline loops: CDR1 MNHNY, CDR2 SVGAGI (reference sequence). This CDR3 comprises 14 residues. The junction had 10 bases not matched to a gene; V was cut back by 7 bases and J by 7 bases. This CDR3 is CASTLTGIGQPQHF. The CDR3 nucleotides read TGTGCCAGCACCCTGACAGGGATAGGACAGCCCCAGCATTTT.

For the CDR3, the DNA is TGTGCCAGCAGCTTAGCGTGGGCTAGCGGGAGTTCAACAGCAGATACGCAGTATTTT. The encoded protein is CASSLAWASGSSTADTQYF. J is TRBJ2-3 and V is TRBV11-3; the match to TRBD2 covers 10 bases. This CDR3 spans 19 amino acids. The ends lost 1 base at V and 4 bases at J; junction bases unmatched: 14. CDR1 and CDR2 (germline): SGHNT, YENEEA.

V gene TRBV29-1 combines with J gene TRBJ2-7, with D possibly TRBD2 on 6 matching bases. The germline V gene encodes CDR1 SQVTM and CDR2 ANQGSEA. The CDR3 totals 14 residues. V lost 6 bases and J lost 7, with 22 bases in between. The CDR3 DNA reads TGCAGCGTCGGCGGGACTGGGGGACTTAGGGAGCAGTACTTC. As protein: CSVGGTGGLREQYF.